This T cell receptor (beta chain) emerged from a study of blood T cell repertoires in COVID-19. Study-level background: Acute and convalescent COVID-19 samples came from the United States, Italy and Spain.

Authors' data handling: From reference gene primer amplification, estimates of nucleated cell counts were derived. Assay: immunoSEQ multiplex PCR; the TCRdb copy retains only in-frame clones and omits some. The V and J calls and clone size were taken over from that table, and D and trimming were inferred from the DNA. Counted here are under 400,000 clones, 70% to 90% occurring once; the ten biggest clones make up roughly 4.2%. CDR1 is MNHEY, CDR2 SVGEGT, per germline. This CDR3 region has 15 residues. V lost 2 bases to trimming and J lost 2 bases; unmatched junction nucleotides: 1. Residents of around 24 US areas, aged roughly 18 to 89 years, made up the participants. Cohorts were assigned according to the clinical history that participants reported. This clone was found a few times.

Sequenced input: PBMCs or T cells enriched from blood (not recorded which). The receptor comes from a woman in her thirties or forties with acute COVID-19. The gene calls are TRBV6-2 or TRBV6-3 and TRBJ1-5; 9 nucleotides agree with TRBD1. This CDR3 reads CASSYRDRGNQPQHF. CDR3 sequence (DNA): TGTGCCAGCAGTTACCGGGACAGGGGCAATCAGCCCCAGCATTTT.